This TCR beta chain derives from a study of post-analysis software for immune sequencing data. TCR beta cDNA libraries had unique molecular identifiers. Out of about 0.9 to 11 million T cells, a few hundred thousand cDNA molecules were generated. TCRdb re-called the PCR reads with MiXCR, one entry per CDR3 protein. The repertoire holds approximately 770,000 distinct CDR3 sequences, with approximately 44% as singletons. Points from the study as a whole: Controls significantly exceeded multiple sclerosis patients in normalized Chao1 diversity. Included in a set of roughly five TRBV segments more frequent in patients than controls were TRBV5-6, TRBV5-1 and TRBV20-1.

Notes on this clonotype: Its antigen remains unidentified.

The CDR3 has 17 residues. Germline V gives CDR1 MNHEY, CDR2 SVGEGT. After removal of 5 bases from V and 4 bases from J, the junction contained 8 bases not matched to a gene. The rearrangement uses TRBV6-2 or TRBV6-3 and TRBJ2-1, with TRBD2 matching 13 bases. Sequenced: blood. This receptor was obtained from a girl between 5 and 17 years old with multiple sclerosis. The CDR3 region has the DNA TGTGCCAGCAGTGCCGATCCGGGACTAGCGGGGTACAATGAGCAGTTCTTC. This sequence encodes CASSADPGLAGYNEQFF.